Included here is one T cell receptor (beta chain) sequence, with context. The antigen it recognizes is unknown. Within one base of it there is no much larger clone, and no base qualities were kept. V is cut back by 5 bases and J by 6 bases, with 15 bases in the junction unmatched. The germline V gene (reference sequence) specifies SEHNR as CDR1 and FQNEAQ as CDR2. The CDR3 contains 17 residues, cysteine and phenylalanine counted. Just CDR3 DNA is preserved here, 51 bases in frame from base 1. The time point label here, explained by the study, means: newly diagnosed GD, antithyroid drugs for less than 3 months. For both TCR sequencing and RNA sequencing, RNA was extracted from PBMCs using TRIzol. The diagnosis of Graves' disease was made according to American Thyroid Association guidelines. Recruitment of patients was carried out at an endocrinology department in Xi'an, China. Each patient gave approximately 10 milliliters of peripheral blood, collected in an EDTA anticoagulant tube. Ficoll Paque Plus density gradient separation was used to isolate PBMCs, and no additional T cell sorting was done. An Agilent 2100 Bioanalyzer and agarose gel were used to check RNA quality, and a NanoDrop 2000 was used to measure RNA concentration.

This sample is part of a study of regulatory T cells in long-lasting Graves disease (dated by TCRdb to the early 2020s). Regarding the research as a whole: Patients with newly diagnosed Graves' disease had been on antithyroid drugs for under 3 months. The study took place in China and was registered as a clinical trial. Patients with persistent Graves' disease were compared with patients with newly diagnosed Graves' disease using TCR sequencing and RNA sequencing of peripheral blood. TCR sequencing covered 13 persistent and 20 or so newly diagnosed Graves' disease patients, around 33 samples in total.

Overall study results and their limits: Sequencing and analysis were limited to the TCR beta chain. Preferential use of TRBV28, TRBJ1-2 and TRBJ2-5 was observed in persistent disease, whereas TRBV20-1 and TRBJ2-1 were favored in newly diagnosed disease. The study examined only peripheral blood because the primary lesion, thyroid tissue, could not be accessed. The small sample size was acknowledged by the authors as a limitation that may reduce accuracy. More public clonotypes were shared among persistent patients (roughly 2,700) than among newly diagnosed patients (more than 900). Lower TCR Shannon entropy and fewer highly expanded clones were observed in persistent Graves' disease patients than in newly diagnosed patients, which suggested clonal expansion.

Libraries were prepared through multiplex PCR. Sequencing was carried out with an Illumina HiSeq 4000. iRepertoire HTBI primers and Arm-PCR amplification of CDR3 regions were used to construct TCR beta libraries. Before sequencing, the PCR products went through gel purification. The authors processed their data as follows. A total of around 66 TRBV and about 13 TRBJ segments were identified across samples and were used for gene usage analysis of CDR3 amino acid clonotypes. Filtered high-quality paired reads were merged into contigs using COPE and FqMerger. BLAST was used to align contigs to IMGT TRBV, TRBD and TRBJ reference genes, with CDR3 defined following IMGT. Any clonotype with a frequency above 0.1% was classified as a highly expanded clone. Shannon entropy served as the measure of repertoire diversity, while the Gini coefficient captured V-J evenness. A clonotype found in more than one individual was treated as public. TCRdb passed the public sequencing reads through fastp at Q25 and MiXCR, retaining productive beta sequences. Identical CDR3 proteins give one entry, which carries the most common genes and DNA. The V and J calls come from TCRdb's annotation, not from the publication. The sample contains fewer than 350,000 distinct CDR3 sequences, over 15% of them found a single time. The top ten constitute about 39% of the sample.

Here the sequenced sample was peripheral blood mononuclear cells (PBMCs), taken at new diagnosis, from a patient treated with antithyroid drugs. The clonotype was recovered from a female donor with Graves disease. In this chain, TRBV7-9 is recombined with TRBJ2-2, and 7 junctional nucleotides match TRBD2. For the CDR3, the sequence is CASSPVGEGLIAGELFF. The DNA sequence reads TGTGCCAGCAGCCCCGTCGGGGAGGGGCTGATCGCCGGGGAGCTGTTTTTT.